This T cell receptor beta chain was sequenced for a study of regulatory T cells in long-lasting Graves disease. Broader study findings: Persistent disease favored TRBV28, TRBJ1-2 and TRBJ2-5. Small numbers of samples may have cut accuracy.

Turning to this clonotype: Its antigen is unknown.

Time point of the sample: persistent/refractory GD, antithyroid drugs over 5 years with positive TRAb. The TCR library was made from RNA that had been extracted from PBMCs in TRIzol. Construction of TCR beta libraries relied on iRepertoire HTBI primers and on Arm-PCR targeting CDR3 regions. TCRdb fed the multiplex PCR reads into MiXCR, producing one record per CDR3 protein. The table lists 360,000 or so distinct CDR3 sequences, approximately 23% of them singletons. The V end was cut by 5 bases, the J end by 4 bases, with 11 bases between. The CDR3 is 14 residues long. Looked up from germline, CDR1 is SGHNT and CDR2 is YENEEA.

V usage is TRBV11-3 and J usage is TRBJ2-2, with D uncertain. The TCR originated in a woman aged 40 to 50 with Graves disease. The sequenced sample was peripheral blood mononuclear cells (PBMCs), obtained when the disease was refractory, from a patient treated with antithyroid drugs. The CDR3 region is CASSRWAGTGELFF. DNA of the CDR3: TGTGCCAGCAGCCGCTGGGCCGGCACCGGGGAGCTGTTTTTT.